This T cell receptor beta chain was captured by sequencing in a study of blood T cell repertoires in COVID-19. Study information: Samples representing acute and convalescent COVID-19 were sourced from the United States, Italy and Spain. T cells, B-cell-depleted T cells, or PBMCs supplied cDNA or gDNA.

This clone was seen a handful of times. The germline V gene has CDR1 LNHDA and CDR2 SQIVND (reference sequence). Trimming cost V 5 bases and J 9 bases; bases outside gene matches: 11. This CDR3 is built from 15 residues. In the original analysis: Amplification with reference gene primers provided the estimates of nucleated cell counts. Profiled with immunoSEQ multiplex PCR; TCRdb holds only in-frame clones, not every one. V, J and clone size are those of that table, while D and trimming were read from the DNA. Of fewer than 200,000 clones listed, around 85% are singletons. The TCR originated in a man between 70 and 80 years old with active or convalescent COVID-19. The sample taken for sequencing was peripheral blood. The chain links TRBV19 to TRBJ2-4; TRBD1 aligns across 9 bases. The chain's CDR3 is CASSSVDRGNSIQYF. CDR3 bases: TGTGCCAGTAGTTCAGTGGACAGGGGAAATAGCATTCAGTACTTC.